This T cell receptor beta chain was sequenced in a study of blood T cell repertoires in COVID-19. In the study overall: The United States, Italy and Spain were the sources of the acute and convalescent COVID-19 samples. T cells, B-cell-depleted T cells, or PBMCs supplied cDNA or gDNA.

In the authors' methods: Counts of nucleated cells, estimated from reference gene primer amplification, were obtained. Produced via immunoSEQ multiplex PCR; TCRdb's table is partial and in-frame only. V and J calls and clone size are given by that table; D and trimming were obtained from the DNA. This table holds about 59,000 clones, about 70% found once. V gave up 6 bases and J gave up 6 bases, with 11 bases separating them. This CDR3 is 13 amino acids long. The germline V gene has CDR1 MNHEY and CDR2 SMNVEV (reference sequence). The source material was peripheral blood. The chain couples TRBV27 to TRBJ2-2; the D is unclear. The TCR sequence derives from a woman aged 50 to 60 with active or convalescent COVID-19. The CDR3, as DNA: TGTGCCAGCAGGGGCCCAAATCCCGGGGAGCTGTTTTTT. It is translated as CASRGPNPGELFF.